A selection of T cell receptor beta chains follows, all from one sample in a study of Graves' ophthalmopathy and Graves' hyperthyroidism. TCRdb re-called the multiplex PCR reads through MiXCR, storing one row per CDR3 protein. The table lists around 400,000 distinct CDR3 sequences, around 21% of them singletons. The sequenced material came from peripheral blood. Receptors were obtained from a woman younger than 30 with stable Graves' hyperthyroidism. Each CDR3 is given with its conserved first and last residue. D genes are given only for firm matches. Clone size appears in some rows only: once, few, many, or a class for an expanded clone.

>.|.|TRBJ2-7|TRBV20-1
TGCAGTGCTAGAGACAACCAGGGGACCTACGAGCAGTACTTC
CSARDNQGTYEQYF
>.|many|TRBJ2-7|TRBV29-1
TGCAGCGTTGAAGATCGTGAGGGCTCCTACGAGCAGTACTTC
CSVEDREGSYEQYF
>.|.|TRBJ2-5|TRBV6-5
TGTGCCAGCAGTTACGAAGCTGGGGGCGCACGGGAGACCCAGTACTTC
CASSYEAGGARETQYF
>TRBD1|many|TRBJ1-2|TRBV2
TGTGCCAGCAGTGAATGGACAGGGGTTCGTGGCTACACCTTC
CASSEWTGVRGYTF
>.|many|TRBJ1-5|TRBV20-1
TGCAGTGCTAGGGGGGCACGGAGCAATCAGCCCCAGCATTTT
CSARGARSNQPQHF
>.|.|TRBJ1-5|TRBV20-1
TGCAGTGCTCGGGTCCTCGAGAATCAGCCCCAGCATTTT
CSARVLENQPQHF
>.|many|TRBJ1-1|TRBV19
TGTGCCAGTAGTCCCGACAGGCCTGATGATGAAGCTTTCTTT
CASSPDRPDDEAFF
>TRBD1|.|TRBJ2-2|TRBV11-2
TGTGCCAGCAGCTTAGGCCTTGGGACAGCTGTCACCGGGGAGCTGTTTTTT
CASSLGLGTAVTGELFF
>.|many|TRBJ2-6|TRBV20-1
TGCAGTGCCTCCTCCTCTGGGGCCAACGTCCTGACTTTC
CSASSSGANVLTF
>.|many|TRBJ1-1|TRBV27
TGTGCCAGATCGGGACAGAACACTGAAGCTTTCTTT
CARSGQNTEAFF
>.|many|TRBJ1-2|TRBV12-3/TRBV12-4
TGTGCCAGCAGCGACTGGGGTAACTATGGCTACACCTTC
CASSDWGNYGYTF
>TRBD1|few|TRBJ1-2|TRBV20-1
TGCAGTGCTAGACCGACAGGGTCTAACTATGGCTACACCTTC
CSARPTGSNYGYTF
>.|many|TRBJ2-7|TRBV27
TGTGCCAGCAGTTTATCGCCGACCGGAGTGGAGGAGCAGTACTTC
CASSLSPTGVEEQYF
>TRBD2|.|TRBJ2-5|TRBV12-3/TRBV12-4
TGTGCCAGCAGGCTTAGCGGGGGGAGCGAGGCCCAGTACTTC
CASRLSGGSEAQYF
>TRBD1|many|TRBJ1-5|TRBV19
TGTGCCAGTAGCCAGGGGGTCCATCAGCCCCAGCATTTT
CASSQGVHQPQHF
>.|many|TRBJ2-7|TRBV20-1
TGCAGTGCTTGGGACTCCCACTCCTACGAGCAGTACTTC
CSAWDSHSYEQYF
>.|many|TRBJ1-1|TRBV6-2/TRBV6-3
TGTGCCAGCAGTCAGATTCTGACAGGAGAAGCTTTCTTT
CASSQILTGEAFF
>.|many|TRBJ2-7|TRBV6-1
TGTGCCAGCAGTGAAGGCAGATTCTACGAGCAGTACTTC
CASSEGRFYEQYF
>TRBD1|many|TRBJ2-7|TRBV7-9
TGTGCCAGCAGTGGGACAGGGTTCTCCTACGAGCAGTACTTC
CASSGTGFSYEQYF
>.|many|TRBJ2-7|TRBV6-5
TGTGCCAGCAAGCGGAGGGGCGAGCAGTACTTC
CASKRRGEQYF
>.|.|TRBJ2-2|TRBV12-3/TRBV12-4
TGTGCCAGCAGTCCCGGCCGGACGGCGAACACCGGGGAGCTGTTTTTT
CASSPGRTANTGELFF
>TRBD2|many|TRBJ2-3|TRBV19
TGTGCCAGTAAGGCAGCGGGAGTTATCGATACGCAGTATTTT
CASKAAGVIDTQYF
>TRBD2|many|TRBJ2-2|TRBV6-2/TRBV6-3
TGTGCCAGCATTCCCCGGACTAGCGGGAGCACCGGGGAGCTGTTTTTT
CASIPRTSGSTGELFF
>.|many|TRBJ2-7|TRBV25-1
TGTGCCAGCATGCGGGAATGGGACGAGCAGTACTTC
CASMREWDEQYF
>TRBD2|many|TRBJ2-7|TRBV19
TGTGCCAGTAGTATGAGTCTTGGACTAGCGGGGAGCCTAGACGAGCAGTACTTC
CASSMSLGLAGSLDEQYF
>TRBD2|many|TRBJ2-7|TRBV12-3/TRBV12-4
TGTGCCAGCAGTCCCCCGGGACTAGCGGGGTCCTACGAGCAGTACTTC
CASSPPGLAGSYEQYF
>.|many|TRBJ1-1|TRBV12-3/TRBV12-4
TGTGCCAGCAGTTTACAGAACACTGAAGCTTTCTTT
CASSLQNTEAFF
>.|.|TRBJ1-5|TRBV11-2
TGTGCCAGCAGCTCCACTAGAGGGCTGAGCAATCAGCCCCAGCATTTT
CASSSTRGLSNQPQHF
>.|many|TRBJ2-5|TRBV29-1
TGCAGCGCCGTGAAATGGTCTCAAATACAAGAGACCCAGTACTTC
CSAVKWSQIQETQYF
>.|many|TRBJ2-7|TRBV11-2
TGTGCCAGCAGCTTAGTAGTAGGGAGCAGGGTGAAGGTCTACGAGCAGTACTTC
CASSLVVGSRVKVYEQYF
>.|.|TRBJ2-7|TRBV20-1
TGCAGTGCTGGCCCCTTTACGGGAGTGTCATACGAGCAGTACTTC
CSAGPFTGVSYEQYF
>.|many|TRBJ1-1|TRBV7-9
TGTGCCAGCAGCCTACAGGGTGTGCCCTATGAAGCTTTCTTT
CASSLQGVPYEAFF
>TRBD1|few|TRBJ1-6|TRBV28
TGTGCCAGCAGCCGGGGACAGGTCCTCCACTTT
CASSRGQVLHF
>.|few|TRBJ1-2|TRBV5-1
TGCGCCAGCAGCTTGGCAGGGGACGCGGACTATGGCTACACCTTC
CASSLAGDADYGYTF
>TRBD1|many|TRBJ2-7|TRBV24-1
TGTGCCACTGCGGACAGGGGATTCGAGCAGTACTTC
CATADRGFEQYF
>TRBD1|many|TRBJ1-5|TRBV7-2
TGTGCCAGCAGCAGGACAGGGTTCCCCGATCAGCCCCAGCATTTT
CASSRTGFPDQPQHF
>.|many|TRBJ2-2|TRBV27
TGTGCCACCTCGGGGCTGTCGAACACCGGGGAGCTGTTTTTT
CATSGLSNTGELFF
>TRBD1|many|TRBJ1-5|TRBV28
TGTGCCAGCAGCACGACAGGGAGCAATCAGCCCCAGCATTTT
CASSTTGSNQPQHF
>.|many|TRBJ2-2|TRBV12-3/TRBV12-4
TGTGCCAGCAGTTTCAGTAGCCGAGACACCGGGGAGCTGTTTTTT
CASSFSSRDTGELFF
>.|many|TRBJ2-5|TRBV7-2
TGTGCCAGCAGCTCGAGGAGGCGAGCGAGCGAAGAGACCCAGTACTTC
CASSSRRRASEETQYF
>.|.|TRBJ2-5|TRBV6-2/TRBV6-3
TGTGCCAGCAGACCCGGAGGCTCTGGAACGGAGACCCAGTACTTC
CASRPGGSGTETQYF
>TRBD1|many|TRBJ2-7|TRBV2
TGTGCCACCCTCCTGGGACAGGGGCGCAACGAGCAGTACTTC
CATLLGQGRNEQYF
>.|.|TRBJ1-5|TRBV10-3
TGTGCCATCAGTAGCGGGAGCAATCAGCCCCAGCATTTT
CAISSGSNQPQHF
>TRBD1|many|TRBJ1-2|TRBV2
TGTGCCAGCAGGAGACGCACCGGGACAGGGGTCTATGGCTACACCTTC
CASRRRTGTGVYGYTF
>TRBD2|few|TRBJ2-2|TRBV7-8
TGTGCCAGCGTCCCAACTCCCCTTAGCGGGAAATTGGGCGGGGAGCTGTTTTTT
CASVPTPLSGKLGGELFF
>.|many|TRBJ2-5|TRBV6-1
TGTGCCAGCACCCCTGCGGGGATGGAGACCCAGTACTTC
CASTPAGMETQYF
>TRBD2|many|TRBJ2-2|TRBV4-2
TGTGCCAGCAGCCCCGGGGAGGGAGGCACCGGGGAGCTGTTTTTT
CASSPGEGGTGELFF
>TRBD1|.|TRBJ2-6|TRBV28
TGTGCCAGCAGTCCCGGGACAGTCTCTGGGGCCAACGTCCTGACTTTC
CASSPGTVSGANVLTF
>.|many|TRBJ1-1|TRBV10-3
TGTGCCATCATCTCGGACCTTTCGGGCACTGAAGCTTTCTTT
CAIISDLSGTEAFF
>.|.|TRBJ2-7|TRBV11-2
TGTGCCAGCAGCTTAGTTGGGGGGCATGCTAACTCCTACGAGCAGTACTTC
CASSLVGGHANSYEQYF
>.|many|TRBJ2-7|TRBV2
TGTGCCGGGGGTCCCGCCCCCTACGAGCAGTACTTC
CAGGPAPYEQYF
>.|.|TRBJ1-2|TRBV5-1
TGCGCCAGCAGCTTGGGTAACACCGGGGATGGCTACACCTTC
CASSLGNTGDGYTF
>.|.|TRBJ1-5|TRBV6-1
TGTGCCAGCAGTGATCTTCCCCCCCTCAGTGGGCAGCCCCAGCATTTT
CASSDLPPLSGQPQHF
>TRBD1|many|TRBJ1-1|TRBV7-3
TGTGCCAGCAGCTTTAACAGGGGCACTGAAGCTTTCTTT
CASSFNRGTEAFF